In this sample, the clone carrying this T cell receptor beta chain turned up once. Germline-derived CDR1 and CDR2 are LNHDA and SQIVND (reference sequence). The germline V and J ends were trimmed by 4 bases and 2 bases, with 15 bases remaining between them. The CDR3 runs 16 residues. The sample belongs to a study of blood T cell repertoires in COVID-19. Sequencing was performed with immunoSEQ multiplex PCR; in TCRdb, only in-frame clones are kept and a portion is missing. The sample lists about 500,000 clones; nearly 90% were seen once. The sequenced material came from peripheral blood. The TCR originated in a man younger than 30 with COVID-19, enrolled during active disease. This chain joins TRBV19 and TRBJ1-5, with D perhaps TRBD1 (5 bases). This chain's CDR3 is CASSTSQGMGNQPQHF. As DNA, the CDR3 is TGTGCCAGTAGTACCTCCCAGGGAATGGGCAATCAGCCCCAGCATTTT.